This paragraph reports one T cell receptor beta chain. These data belong to a study of cytotoxic CD8 clonotypes in ibrutinib-treated CLL. Study as a whole: In all, about a dozen patients were relapsed/refractory, approximately 14 were treatment-naive and 17 to 18 were IGHV unmutated.

The repertoire was sequenced with immunoSEQ multiplex PCR; TCRdb's copy has only in-frame clones and lacks some. The repertoire holds roughly 58,000 clones, with roughly 50% as singletons. Sequencing was performed on PBMCs, taken at disease progression, from a patient treated with ibrutinib. The sequence was obtained from a human donor with chronic lymphocytic leukemia.

Written as DNA, the CDR3 is TGTGCCAGTAGTTCCGACGGATTCTATGGCTACACCTTC. The encoded protein is CASSSDGFYGYTF. The chain links TRBV19 to TRBJ1-2; the D is unclear. Germline loops: CDR1 LNHDA, CDR2 SQIVND (reference sequence). V was pared by 5 bases and J by 4 bases, with 11 bases between. CDR3 length equals 13 residues.